Below, 28 T cell receptor beta chains from the same sample are listed, as sequenced in a study of T-cell memory formation after mild COVID-19. TCRdb passed the 5' RACE reads through MiXCR, listing each CDR3 protein once. The sample records about 560,000 distinct CDR3 sequences, over 15% being singletons. Sequenced material: PBMCs or a T cell subset sorted from them (not recorded which). The receptors here all came from an adult woman who had mild COVID-19 (a few samples of this study predate the infection). Cell type and time point are not known.

The rearrangement joins TRBV9 to TRBJ2-1; the match to TRBD1 covers 8 bases. The trim removed 6 bases at V and 7 bases at J, leaving 9 bases unmatched. Looked up from germline, CDR1 is SGDLS and CDR2 is YYNGEE. There are 14 residues in the CDR3. The CDR3 region has the DNA TGTGCCAGCAATCCCTTGACAGGGGAGAATGAGCAGTTCTTC. It yields the protein CASNPLTGENEQFF.

This clonotype was seen at least ten times. The genes are TRBV12-3 or TRBV12-4 and TRBJ2-3; D unclear. The length of the CDR3 is 12 residues. The ends were cut back, 6 bases at V and 1 base at J, with 5 bases in the middle. CDR3 amino acids: CASRRGTDTQYF. DNA for the CDR3: TGTGCCAGCAGAAGAGGCACAGATACGCAGTATTTT.

The gene calls are TRBV6-5 and TRBJ2-1; the D gene is possibly TRBD1 (5 bases). CDR3 length: 15 residues. Trimming took 5 bases from V and 7 from J, leaving 18 bases between them. Per germline, CDR1 MNHEY and CDR2 SVGAGI. The CDR3 loop reads CASSPDSLLLNEQFF. For the CDR3, the DNA is TGTGCCAGCAGTCCAGACAGCCTCCTGTTGAATGAGCAGTTCTTC.

The chain recombines TRBV11-3 with TRBJ2-5; D is perhaps TRBD1 (5 bases). The CDR3 is made up of 14 amino acids. Trimming removed 5 bases from V and 5 bases from J, with 15 bases in between. Germline values: CDR1 SGHNT, CDR2 YENEEA. The chain's CDR3 is CASSHFGAPETQYF. The CDR3 coding sequence is TGTGCCAGCAGCCATTTTGGGGCGCCGGAGACCCAGTACTTC.

CDR3 in DNA: TGTGCCAGCAGTGTTGCCTTCACGAGTGCGTACACCGGGGAGCTGTTTTTT. Amino acids: CASSVAFTSAYTGELFF. The chain employs TRBV2 and TRBJ2-2, with D unresolved. This CDR3 has 17 amino acids. Deletions cut 4 bases from V and 3 bases from J, with 18 bases between. CDR1 is SNHLY, CDR2 FYNNEI, per germline.

The chain combines TRBV29-1 with TRBJ2-3; the match to TRBD1 covers 7 bases. The germline V gene has CDR1 SQVTM and CDR2 ANQGSEA. The CDR3 consists of 12 residues. Losses at the gene ends were 6 bases for V and 7 bases for J; bases not matched to a gene: 7. The CDR3 coding sequence is TGCAGCGTCTCGACAGGGTGGAATACGCAGTATTTT. The encoded protein is CSVSTGWNTQYF.

This clonotype was detected ten times or more. The chain joins TRBV2 to TRBJ2-3, with D uncertain. Germline V gene data show CDR1 as SNHLY and CDR2 as FYNNEI. V dropped 5 bases and J dropped 3 bases, with 3 bases sitting between them. The CDR3 totals 11 residues. The CDR3 is CASSTTDTQYF. The CDR3 nucleotides are TGTGCCAGCAGTACAACAGATACGCAGTATTTT.

This clonotype was counted between two and nine times. J is TRBJ1-5 and V is TRBV9, with D unclear. This CDR3 spans 14 amino acids. Trimming stripped 0 bases from V and 7 bases from J, with 11 bases between. Germline V gene sequence: CDR1 SGDLS, CDR2 YYNGEE. CDR3 sequence (DNA): TGTGCCAGCAGCGTAGGGGAACCTTGGCAGCCCCAGCATTTT. Translating it yields CASSVGEPWQPQHF.

This clonotype was detected only a few times. DNA of the CDR3: TGTGCCAGCAGTGAATGGGGACAGGGTTCGGACTATGGCTACACCTTC. Its translation: CASSEWGQGSDYGYTF. This chain uses TRBV6-1 with TRBJ1-2, with TRBD1 matching 9 bases. Losses at the gene ends were 2 bases for V and 3 bases for J; bases not matched to a gene: 7. The germline gives CDR1 MNHNS, CDR2 SASEGT. The CDR3 is made up of 16 amino acids.

This clonotype has more than one count but fewer than ten. This chain connects TRBV24-1 to TRBJ2-1; 8 bases align to TRBD2. Germline-derived CDR1 and CDR2 are KGHDR and SFDVKD. V shed 6 bases, J shed 9 bases, and the junction held 6 bases outside the gene matches. The CDR3 runs to 13 residues. As DNA, the CDR3 is TGTGCCACCAGTTTCGGGAGGGCCGGTGAGCAGTTCTTC. Amino acids: CATSFGRAGEQFF.

This clonotype was picked up a small number of times. The chain uses TRBV5-1 and TRBJ2-7; unclear D gene. CDR1 and CDR2 (germline): SGHRS, YFSETQ. The V end was cut by 3 bases, the J end by 2 bases, with 15 bases between. The CDR3 is 15 amino acids. As DNA, the CDR3 is TGCGCCAGCAGCTCGCCCCCGGACGGAACCTACGAGCAGTACTTC. Its translation: CASSSPPDGTYEQYF.

The chain recombines TRBV6-5 with TRBJ1-6, with no clear D. The germline gives CDR1 MNHEY, CDR2 SVGAGI. The CDR3 runs 18 residues. Trimming stripped 0 bases from V and 0 bases from J, with 12 bases between. CDR3 sequence: CASSYSEGGSSYNSPLHF. The CDR3 nucleotides read TGTGCCAGCAGTTACTCGGAGGGAGGGAGCTCCTATAATTCACCCCTCCACTTT.

This clonotype was seen only a few times. Here the CDR3 DNA reads TGTGCCAGCAGCCCAGGGGGATTAGCCAAAAACATTCAGTACTTC. Protein: CASSPGGLAKNIQYF. The chain joins TRBV14 to TRBJ2-4; 7 nucleotides agree with TRBD1. The CDR3 is 15 amino acids. V trimming: 4 bases; J trimming: 0 bases; junction bases outside the gene matches: 3. Germline CDR1 is SGHDN and CDR2 is FVKESK.

This chain links TRBV6-5 with TRBJ1-2; TRBD1 agrees at 8 bases. V lost 5 bases and J lost 7; bases outside the gene matches: 12. This CDR3 comprises 15 residues. Germline V gene data show CDR1 as MNHEY and CDR2 as SVGAGI. The CDR3 loop is CASSRLTGQVRGYTF. The DNA of the CDR3 is TGTGCCAGCAGTCGCCTTACGGGACAGGTCCGTGGCTACACCTTC.

The table lists this clonotype with many counts. V usage is TRBV11-3 and J usage is TRBJ2-1, with D perhaps matching TRBD2 (6 bases). This CDR3 spans 11 amino acids. The V and J ends lost 5 bases and 10 bases respectively, with 9 bases between them. Germline lookup yields CDR1 SGHNT and CDR2 YENEEA. CDR3 loop: CASSTTSEQFF. DNA for the CDR3: TGTGCCAGCAGCACAACTAGCGAGCAGTTCTTC.

In this sample, this clonotype turned up a few times. This chain connects TRBV24-1 to TRBJ2-1; D not certain. Germline-derived CDR1 and CDR2 are KGHDR and SFDVKD. The CDR3 consists of 12 residues. With 9 bases removed from V and 8 bases from J, the gap between germline ends came to 13 bases. CDR3 sequence reads: CATAIVNDEQFF. The CDR3 DNA reads as TGTGCCACCGCGATAGTTAACGATGAGCAGTTCTTC.

This clonotype was recorded a few times. The V and J genes are TRBV6-2 or TRBV6-3 and TRBJ2-2; TRBD1 might be the D (6 bases). Germline lookup yields CDR1 MNHEY and CDR2 SVGEGT. With 2 bases removed from V and 4 bases from J, the gap between germline ends came to 14 bases. The CDR3 runs to 16 residues. The CDR3 protein is CASSYGQMSGTGELFF. Here the CDR3 DNA reads TGTGCCAGCAGTTACGGACAGATGTCGGGCACCGGGGAGCTGTTTTTT.

Ten or more counts support this clonotype. The chain links TRBV29-1 to TRBJ2-1; TRBD1 aligns across 10 bases. The CDR3 is 15 amino acids. V was clipped by 3 bases and J by 3 bases; unmatched bases: 5. In germline, CDR1 is SQVTM, CDR2 ANQGSEA. CDR3 residues: CSVEWTGGNYNEQFF. The DNA of the CDR3 is TGCAGCGTTGAGTGGACAGGGGGAAACTACAATGAGCAGTTCTTC.

The table lists this clonotype with a few counts. The chain couples TRBV7-2 to TRBJ1-2; D not resolved. Germline values: CDR1 SGHTA, CDR2 FQGNSA. This CDR3 comprises 14 residues. V dropped 1 base and J dropped 4 bases, with 10 bases sitting between them. DNA for the CDR3: TGTGCCAGCAGCTTAGTGATAGCGGCCTATGGCTACACCTTC. Its protein is CASSLVIAAYGYTF.

This chain joins TRBV11-2 and TRBJ2-3, with unresolved D. With 6 bases removed from V and 1 base from J, the gap between germline ends came to 11 bases. The CDR3 is 14 residues long. Germline V CDR1 and CDR2: SGHAT, FQNNGV. CDR3 sequence reads: CASRRLGGTDTQYF. CDR3 nucleotide sequence: TGTGCCAGCAGACGGCTAGGAGGCACAGATACGCAGTATTTT.

This clonotype showed up just a few times. The J gene is TRBJ2-5, the V gene TRBV4-2; 7 bases match TRBD1. The CDR3 contains 17 residues. Per germline, CDR1 LGHNA and CDR2 YNFKEQ. J gave up 5 bases and V 4 bases, and 16 bases lay outside the gene matches. The DNA of the CDR3 is TGTGCCAGCAGCCTAAGAACCCGACAGGGAAGCGCGGAGACCCAGTACTTC. Translation: CASSLRTRQGSAETQYF.

This clonotype has just a few counts. This chain links TRBV25-1 with TRBJ2-7; 12 positions agree with TRBD1. Germline CDR1 is MGHDK and CDR2 is SYGVNS. Trimming at V came to 0 bases and at J to 6 bases, leaving 12 bases not matched to a gene. The CDR3 sequence is 18 residues long. The DNA for the CDR3 is TGTGCCAGCAGTGAATATAAGAACGGCGGGACAGGGGGCCTCGAGCAGTACTTC. Protein: CASSEYKNGGTGGLEQYF.

The rearrangement uses TRBV5-1 and TRBJ2-2; TRBD1 is a possible D gene (5 bases). Between the trimmed V and J ends, which lost 1 base and 3 bases, there was a span of 10 bases. Per the germline V gene, CDR1 is SGHRS and CDR2 is YFSETQ. CDR3 length equals 15 residues. The CDR3 sequence is CASSLIGDDTGELFF. As DNA, the CDR3 is TGCGCCAGCAGCTTGATAGGGGATGACACCGGGGAGCTGTTTTTT.

This clonotype appeared a few times. This chain joins TRBV12-3 or TRBV12-4 and TRBJ1-1, with D unclear. The V gene lost 6 bases and the J gene lost 5 bases, with 16 bases spanning the gap. The CDR3 covers 14 residues. The CDR3 DNA is TGTGCCAGCAGCCCTGCGCGGGGTAAGACTGAAGCTTTCTTT. It yields the protein CASSPARGKTEAFF.

For this clonotype: This may stem from a read error, because a much larger clone lies one nucleotide away. The chain couples TRBV5-1 to TRBJ2-7; D not resolved. The CDR3 has 12 residues. The ends were cut back, 0 bases at V and 3 bases at J, with 4 bases in the middle. Germline CDR1 reads SGHRS; CDR2 reads YFSETQ. The CDR3 DNA is TGCGCCAGCAGCTTGGACGACTACGAGCAGTACTTC. It is translated as CASSLDDYEQYF.

This clonotype occurred a few times. The V and J genes are TRBV20-1 and TRBJ2-1; 9 positions match TRBD2. This CDR3 is 17 amino acids long. Germline V gene sequence: CDR1 DFQATT, CDR2 SNEGSKA (reference sequence). V lost 1 base to trimming and J lost 0 bases; unmatched junction nucleotides: 7. The DNA of the CDR3 is TGCAGTGCTAGAGGTAGCGGGGGCCTCCGCTCCTACAATGAGCAGTTCTTC. It is translated as CSARGSGGLRSYNEQFF.

This chain joins TRBV27 and TRBJ1-2; TRBD1 matches 8 bases. Germline V CDR1 and CDR2: MNHEY, SMNVEV (reference sequence). This CDR3 is 15 amino acids long. The V and J ends lost 7 bases and 0 bases, in that order; junction bases with no gene match: 7. CDR3: CASTDRDRTNYGYTF. Written as DNA, the CDR3 is TGTGCCAGCACTGACCGGGACAGGACTAACTATGGCTACACCTTC.

A few counts support this clonotype. The chain is built from TRBV20-1 and TRBJ2-7; 10 bases map to TRBD1. The CDR3 covers 13 residues. The junction had 7 bases not matched to a gene; V was cut back by 6 bases and J by 5 bases. Per the germline V gene, CDR1 is DFQATT and CDR2 is SNEGSKA (reference sequence). The chain's CDR3 is CSAKGTGANEQYF. The CDR3 DNA sequence: TGCAGTGCCAAAGGGACAGGGGCCAACGAGCAGTACTTC.